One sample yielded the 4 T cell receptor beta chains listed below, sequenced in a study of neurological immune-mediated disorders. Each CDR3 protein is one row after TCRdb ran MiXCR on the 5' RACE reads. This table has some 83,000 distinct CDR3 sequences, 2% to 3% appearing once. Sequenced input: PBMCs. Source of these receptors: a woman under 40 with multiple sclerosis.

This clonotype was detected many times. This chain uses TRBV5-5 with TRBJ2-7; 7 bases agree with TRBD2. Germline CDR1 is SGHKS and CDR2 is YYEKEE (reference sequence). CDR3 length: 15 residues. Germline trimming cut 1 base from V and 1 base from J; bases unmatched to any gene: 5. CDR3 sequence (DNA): TGTGCCAGCAGCTTGTTGCTAGCGGCTTCCTACGAGCAGTACTTC. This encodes CASSLLLAASYEQYF.

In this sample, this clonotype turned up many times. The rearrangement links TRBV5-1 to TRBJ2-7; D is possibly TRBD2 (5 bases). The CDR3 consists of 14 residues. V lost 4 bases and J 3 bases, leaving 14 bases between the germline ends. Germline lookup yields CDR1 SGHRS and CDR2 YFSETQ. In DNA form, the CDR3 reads TGCGCCAGCAGCCGAACTCGGGGTGGCTACGAGCAGTACTTC. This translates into CASSRTRGGYEQYF.

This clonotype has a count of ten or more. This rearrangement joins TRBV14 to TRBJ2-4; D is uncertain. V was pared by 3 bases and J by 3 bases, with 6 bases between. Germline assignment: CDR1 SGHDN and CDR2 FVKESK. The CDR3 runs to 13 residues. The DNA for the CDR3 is TGTGCCAGCAGCCACCTTGGCAAAAACATTCAGTACTTC. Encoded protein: CASSHLGKNIQYF.

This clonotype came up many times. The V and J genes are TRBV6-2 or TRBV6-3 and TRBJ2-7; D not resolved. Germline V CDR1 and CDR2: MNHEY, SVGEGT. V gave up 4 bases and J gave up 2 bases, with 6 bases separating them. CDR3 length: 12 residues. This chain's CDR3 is CASSSTAYEQYF. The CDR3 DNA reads TGTGCCAGCAGTTCCACGGCCTACGAGCAGTACTTC.